The 22 T cell receptor beta chains reported below all come from one sample, sequenced in a study of blood T cell repertoires in COVID-19 (dated by TCRdb to the early 2020s). Library preparation was by the immunoSEQ multiplex PCR assay. Not all clones reach the TCRdb copy of this immuneACCESS table, which keeps in-frame sequences only. Checked studies attribute under half of the gap to unresolved V genes and leave the rest unexplained. The table for this sample lists roughly 100,000 clones; more than 65% of them were counted only once. The leading ten clones occupy roughly 25% of the sample. Sequences were obtained from peripheral blood. The receptors derive from a man older than 75 with active or convalescent COVID-19.

The CDR3 region is CASNPGHRRTEAFF. CDR3 bases: TGTGCCAGCAACCCGGGACACCGAAGGACTGAAGCTTTCTTT. The J gene is TRBJ1-1, the V gene TRBV6-5, with a weak D call TRBD1 (6 bases). V lost 7 bases and J 5 bases, leaving 17 bases between the germline ends. This CDR3 spans 14 amino acids. Per germline, CDR1 MNHEY and CDR2 SVGAGI.

The chain joins TRBV3-1 (or the pseudogene TRBV3-2) to TRBJ1-2; 9 bases agree with TRBD1. The germline V gene encodes CDR1 LGHDT and CDR2 YNNKEL (reference sequence). Unmatched junction bases numbered 4, after V lost 4 bases and J lost 1 base. CDR3 length equals 15 residues. In DNA form, the CDR3 reads TGTGCCAGCAGCCTCGGACAGGGGATTAACTATGGCTACACCTTC. Amino acid sequence: CASSLGQGINYGYTF.

This sequence joins TRBV15 and TRBJ1-2; tentatively, D is TRBD1 (5 bases). Trimming took 0 bases from V and 1 from J, leaving 9 bases between them. The CDR3 totals 15 residues. Germline CDR1 is LNHNV and CDR2 is YYDKDF (reference sequence). The CDR3 region is CATSRDRVLNYGYTF. In DNA, the CDR3 is TGTGCCACCAGCAGAGACAGGGTCCTTAACTATGGCTACACCTTC.

V and J are TRBV5-1 and TRBJ1-5; D is unclear. V gave up 4 bases and J gave up 0 bases, with 11 bases separating them. CDR3 length equals 15 residues. From germline, CDR1 is SGHRS and CDR2 YFSETQ. The CDR3 reads CASSPVDSSNQPQHF. Here the CDR3 DNA reads TGCGCCAGCAGCCCGGTTGATTCTAGCAATCAGCCCCAGCATTTT.

J is TRBJ1-1 and V is TRBV19; 9 nucleotides match TRBD1. The CDR3 length is 14 residues. CDR1 is LNHDA, CDR2 SQIVND, per germline (reference sequence). V lost 5 bases to trimming and J lost 5 bases; unmatched junction nucleotides: 6. The CDR3 DNA reads TGTGCCAGTAGTCAAAACAGGGGGCTTACTGAAGCTTTCTTT. This encodes CASSQNRGLTEAFF. The full variable domain, completed using reference TRBV19 and TRBJ1-1, is DGGITQSPKYLFRKEGQNVTLSCEQNLNHDAMYWYRQDPGQGLRLIYYSQIVNDFQKGDIAEGYSVSREKKESFPLTVTSAQKNPTAFYLCASSQNRGLTEAFFGQGTRLTVV.

This clone has just one count. As DNA, the CDR3 is TGTGCCAGCAGTACGGAAGAGACCCAGTACTTC. Translation: CASSTEETQYF. This chain connects TRBV7-2 to TRBJ2-5, with D unclear. Trimming shortened V by 6 bases and J by 3 bases, and 5 bases separated the two germline ends. There are 11 residues in the CDR3. In germline, CDR1 is SGHTA, CDR2 FQGNSA.

The chain joins TRBV24-1 to TRBJ2-7, with a weak D call TRBD1 (6 bases). Trimming stripped 4 bases from V and 7 bases from J, with 10 bases between. The CDR3 consists of 12 residues. Germline loops: CDR1 KGHDR, CDR2 SFDVKD. The DNA of the CDR3 is TGTGCCACCAGTGAACAGGGTACGGAGCAGTACTTC. The encoded protein is CATSEQGTEQYF.

V is TRBV10-3 and J is TRBJ1-6; 9 bases are a match to TRBD1. This CDR3 contains 15 residues. CDR1 ENHRY and CDR2 SYGVKD come from the germline V gene. V was pared by 6 bases and J by 4 bases, with 4 bases of the junction left unmatched. CDR3 sequence (DNA): TGTGCCATCAGACCGGGACAGGGATATAATTCACCCCTCCACTTT. Its translation: CAIRPGQGYNSPLHF.

In this sample, this clone turned up a few times. This chain connects TRBV18 to TRBJ2-1, with TRBD1 matching 10 bases. The V segment lost 3 bases and the J segment 7 bases; nucleotides outside the gene matches: 9. The germline CDR1 and CDR2 sequences are KGHSH and LQKENI. The CDR3 runs 16 residues. In DNA, the CDR3 is TGTGCCAGCTCACCGAGCGACAGGGGGCTCGGGAATGAGCAGTTCTTC. Protein sequence: CASSPSDRGLGNEQFF.

The chain has TRBV4-1 and TRBJ2-6, with 8 nucleotides matching TRBD1. CDR3 length equals 19 residues. CDR1 MGHRA and CDR2 YSYEKL come from the germline V gene. V dropped 2 bases and J dropped 0; count of bases not matched to a gene: 9. CDR3 bases: TGCGCCAGCAGCCAACTCGGACAGGGTAATAGCTCTGGGGCCAACGTCCTGACTTTC. Protein sequence: CASSQLGQGNSSGANVLTF.

This chain connects TRBV5-6 to TRBJ1-2, with 7 bases matching TRBD1. The V and J ends lost 0 bases and 4 bases, in that order; junction bases with no gene match: 6. This CDR3 contains 15 residues. Germline assignment: CDR1 SGHDT and CDR2 YYEEEE. The chain's CDR3 is CASSLVEGAGYGYTF. CDR3 nucleotides: TGTGCCAGCAGCTTGGTGGAGGGGGCTGGCTATGGCTACACCTTC.

The chain joins TRBV27 to TRBJ1-6; 7 bases align to TRBD1. CDR3 length equals 15 residues. The germline V gene has CDR1 MNHEY and CDR2 SMNVEV (reference sequence). V dropped 5 bases and J dropped 7; count of bases not matched to a gene: 8. For the CDR3, the DNA is TGTGCCAGCAGTCCCGTAGGGACAGAAAATTCACCCCTCCACTTT. Translation gives CASSPVGTENSPLHF.

This sequence joins TRBV27 and TRBJ2-2; 9 bases fit TRBD2. The CDR3 has 17 amino acids. V lost 4 bases to trimming and J lost 0 bases; unmatched junction nucleotides: 6. Germline V gives CDR1 MNHEY, CDR2 SMNVEV (reference sequence). The DNA for the CDR3 is TGTGCCAGCAGTTCCCTAGCGGGGAAGACGAACACCGGGGAGCTGTTTTTT. It yields the protein CASSSLAGKTNTGELFF.

This chain joins TRBV19 and TRBJ2-1; 7 bases agree with TRBD2. J gave up 8 bases and V 7 bases, and 14 bases lay outside the gene matches. This CDR3 spans 15 amino acids. Per the germline V gene, CDR1 is LNHDA and CDR2 is SQIVND (reference sequence). The CDR3 is CASTAGEHPGYEQFF. CDR3 DNA sequence: TGTGCCAGTACCGCGGGGGAGCATCCAGGGTATGAGCAGTTCTTC.

This chain uses TRBV7-9 with TRBJ1-1; D is unclear. Deletions cut 2 bases from V and 2 bases from J, with 15 bases between. Germline loops: CDR1 SEHNR, CDR2 FQNEAQ (reference sequence). This CDR3 is built from 16 residues. CDR3 sequence reads: CASSLSARRTNTEAFF. The CDR3 coding sequence is TGTGCCAGCAGCTTATCCGCGAGACGGACTAACACTGAAGCTTTCTTT.

The rearrangement joins TRBV5-1 to TRBJ2-7; D is uncertain. The CDR3 loop spans 14 amino acids. Germline lookup yields CDR1 SGHRS and CDR2 YFSETQ. The V and J ends lost 3 bases and 7 bases respectively, with 17 bases between them. This chain's CDR3 is CASSSGGSPREQYF. The DNA for the CDR3 is TGCGCCAGCAGCTCCGGTGGATCCCCGAGGGAGCAGTACTTC.

Many counts were recorded for this clone. The V gene is TRBV5-5, the J gene TRBJ1-6; 7 bases are shared with TRBD1. V gave up 2 bases and J gave up 3 bases; unmatched junction bases: 5. This CDR3 spans 16 amino acids. Germline-derived CDR1 and CDR2 are SGHKS and YYEKEE (reference sequence). The CDR3 region is CASSLTGTVYNSPLHF. The DNA of the CDR3 is TGTGCCAGCAGCTTAACCGGGACAGTCTATAATTCACCCCTCCACTTT.

The chain joins TRBV11-2 to TRBJ1-2; 7 nucleotides agree with TRBD1. This CDR3 has 12 residues. CDR1 is SGHAT and CDR2 is FQNNGV in the germline V gene. Trimming took 10 bases from V and 4 from J; bases not matched to a gene: 6. The CDR3 region has the DNA TGTGCCACTTCAGGGGGGATCTATGGCTACACCTTC. Translating gives CATSGGIYGYTF. The full variable domain, with the rest looked up from reference TRBV11-2 and TRBJ1-2, is EAGVAQSPRYKIIEKRQSVAFWCNPISGHATLYWYQQILGQGPKLLIQFQNNGVVDDSQLPKDRFSAERLKGVDSTLKIQPAKLEDSAVYLCATSGGIYGYTFGSGTRLTVV.

The V and J genes are TRBV5-4 and TRBJ1-6; D gene unclear. This CDR3 has 14 residues. The ends were cut back, 1 base at V and 10 bases at J, with 12 bases in the middle. CDR1 and CDR2 from the germline V gene are SGHNT and YYREEE (reference sequence). The chain's CDR3 is CASSLHGFKSPLHF. In DNA, the CDR3 is TGTGCCAGCAGCTTGCACGGTTTTAAGTCACCCCTCCACTTT.

In DNA, the CDR3 is TGTGCCAGCAGCTCGGGGACTAGCGAGGACTTAGATACGCAGTATTTT. Residues: CASSSGTSEDLDTQYF. This sequence joins TRBV5-4 and TRBJ2-3; 10 bases line up with TRBD2. V lost 3 bases to trimming and J lost 5 bases; unmatched junction nucleotides: 9. This CDR3 is built from 16 residues. Germline assignment: CDR1 SGHNT and CDR2 YYREEE (reference sequence). Full variable domain (outside the CDR3, taken from reference TRBV5-4 and TRBJ2-3): ETGVTQSPTHLIKTRGQQVTLRCSSQSGHNTVSWYQQALGQGPQFIFQYYREEENGRGNFPPRFSGLQFPNYSSELNVNALELDDSALYLCASSSGTSEDLDTQYFGPGTRLTVL.

The chain recombines TRBV19 with TRBJ2-1; 8 nucleotides agree with TRBD2. This CDR3 is 15 amino acids long. The V gene end was trimmed by 1 base and the J gene end by 4 bases; junction bases not matched to a gene: 3. Germline V gene sequence: CDR1 LNHDA, CDR2 SQIVND (reference sequence). DNA of the CDR3: TGTGCCAGTAGTATAGCGGGGGGGATGTACAATGAGCAGTTCTTC. Translated: CASSIAGGMYNEQFF.

The rearrangement joins TRBV9 to TRBJ1-2, with 7 bases aligning to TRBD1. The ends lost 4 bases at V and 0 bases at J; junction bases unmatched: 3. Germline V gene data show CDR1 as SGDLS and CDR2 as YYNGEE. The CDR3 is 14 residues long. The CDR3 reads CASSKGQTNYGYTF. CDR3 sequence (DNA): TGTGCCAGCAGCAAGGGACAGACTAACTATGGCTACACCTTC.